These T cell receptor beta chains were read from a single sample in a study of blood T cell repertoires in COVID-19. TCRdb's table, derived via immunoSEQ multiplex PCR, lists solely in-frame clones and lacks some. Of 180,000 or so clones in the sample, over 80% were seen once. The specimen was peripheral blood. The receptors were gathered from a woman between 40 and 55 years old with COVID-19, enrolled during active disease. CDR3s include the opening cysteine and the closing phenylalanine or tryptophan. Each record gives: D gene, J gene, CDR3 length, clone size, V gene, CDR3 protein, CDR3 DNA. A D gene is named only where the DNA matches it firmly. Part of the rows lack a size; the others show once, few, many or a class for expanded clones.

D: -; J: TRBJ2-3; length: 16; size: -; V: TRBV5-1; CDR3: CASSLGQIAFTDTQYF; DNA: TGCGCCAGCAGCTTGGGGCAAATCGCTTTCACAGATACGCAGTATTTT
D: -; J: TRBJ1-3; length: 16; size: -; V: TRBV19; CDR3: CASSIRWALSGNTIYF; DNA: TGTGCCAGTAGTATCAGGTGGGCCCTCTCTGGAAACACCATATATTTT
D: -; J: TRBJ2-2; length: 14; size: -; V: TRBV28; CDR3: CASSLPADAGELFF; DNA: TGTGCCAGCAGTTTACCAGCGGACGCCGGGGAGCTGTTTTTT
D: -; J: TRBJ2-5; length: 12; size: -; V: TRBV11-2; CDR3: CASSLGQKTQYF; DNA: TGTGCCAGCAGCTTAGGGCAGAAGACCCAGTACTTC
D: -; J: TRBJ1-2; length: 11; size: -; V: TRBV6-5; CDR3: CASSPLYYYTF; DNA: TGTGCCAGCAGTCCCCTTTATTACTACACCTTC
D: -; J: TRBJ1-5; length: 13; size: -; V: TRBV12-3/TRBV12-4; CDR3: CASSLDGSQPQHF; DNA: TGTGCCAGCAGTTTAGACGGGTCTCAGCCCCAGCATTTT
D: -; J: TRBJ2-3; length: 12; size: -; V: TRBV4-2; CDR3: CASSRAADTQYF; DNA: TGTGCCAGCAGCCGAGCGGCAGATACGCAGTATTTT
D: -; J: TRBJ1-2; length: 14; size: -; V: TRBV10-3; CDR3: CAIGGKDVHYGYTF; DNA: TGTGCCATCGGGGGGAAGGATGTACACTATGGCTACACCTTC
D: -; J: TRBJ2-3; length: 16; size: -; V: TRBV11-3; CDR3: CASSPRGGLEGDTQYF; DNA: TGTGCCAGCAGCCCGCGCGGTGGGTTGGAGGGAGATACGCAGTATTTT
D: -; J: TRBJ1-6; length: 13; size: -; V: TRBV6-6; CDR3: CASIRQDNSPLHF; DNA: TGTGCCAGCATCAGACAGGACAATTCACCCCTCCACTTT
D: -; J: TRBJ2-7; length: 14; size: -; V: TRBV6-6; CDR3: CASTLSQVSYEQYF; DNA: TGTGCCAGCACCCTTAGTCAGGTTTCCTACGAGCAGTACTTC
D: TRBD1; J: TRBJ1-1; length: 18; size: -; V: TRBV11-3; CDR3: CASSLSWTGMGSDPEAFF; DNA: TGTGCCAGCAGCTTATCTTGGACAGGGATGGGTTCGGATCCTGAAGCTTTCTTT
D: TRBD2; J: TRBJ2-2; length: 18; size: -; V: TRBV5-1; CDR3: CASSPTSGRARNTGELFF; DNA: TGCGCCAGCAGCCCTACTAGCGGGAGGGCCAGGAACACCGGGGAGCTGTTTTTT
D: -; J: TRBJ2-3; length: 12; size: -; V: TRBV19; CDR3: CASCTFPDTQYF; DNA: TGTGCCAGTTGTACTTTCCCAGATACGCAGTATTTT
D: -; J: TRBJ2-1; length: 14; size: -; V: TRBV24-1; CDR3: CATSDFRRGDEQFF; DNA: TGTGCCACCAGTGATTTCCGCAGGGGAGATGAGCAGTTCTTC
D: TRBD2; J: TRBJ2-6; length: 15; size: -; V: TRBV5-5; CDR3: CASSPGGSGANVLTF; DNA: TGTGCCAGCAGCCCGGGGGGCTCTGGGGCCAACGTCCTGACTTTC
D: -; J: TRBJ2-7; length: 14; size: -; V: TRBV7-9; CDR3: CASRRATIPYEQYF; DNA: TGTGCCAGCAGGAGGGCGACCATCCCCTACGAGCAGTACTTC
D: -; J: TRBJ2-2; length: 16; size: -; V: TRBV4-2; CDR3: CASSLKAAPNTGELFF; DNA: TGTGCCAGCAGCCTAAAAGCGGCTCCGAACACCGGGGAGCTGTTTTTT
D: TRBD1; J: TRBJ2-7; length: 14; size: -; V: TRBV5-1; CDR3: CASSRPGQGGEQYF; DNA: TGCGCCAGCAGCCGACCGGGACAGGGAGGCGAGCAGTACTTC
D: TRBD2; J: TRBJ2-7; length: 14; size: once; V: TRBV27; CDR3: CASSTQRESYEQYF; DNA: TGTGCCAGCAGTACCCAGCGGGAGTCCTACGAGCAGTACTTC
D: -; J: TRBJ1-5; length: 16; size: -; V: TRBV21-1; CDR3: CASSKVGDRVRVPQHF; DNA: TGTGCCAGCAGCAAAGTTGGAGACAGGGTCCGGGTGCCCCAGCATTTT
D: -; J: TRBJ1-5; length: 14; size: -; V: TRBV7-9; CDR3: CASSLGAGNQPQHF; DNA: TGTGCCAGCAGCTTAGGGGCAGGCAATCAGCCCCAGCATTTT
D: TRBD2; J: TRBJ2-1; length: 17; size: -; V: TRBV14; CDR3: CASSQHQLTGGRNEQFF; DNA: TGTGCCAGCAGCCAACATCAGCTGACGGGGGGGCGAAATGAGCAGTTCTTC
D: TRBD2; J: TRBJ2-3; length: 15; size: -; V: TRBV24-1; CDR3: CATSRGGASTDTQYF; DNA: TGTGCCACCAGTCGCGGGGGGGCCAGCACAGATACGCAGTATTTT